The T cell receptor (beta chain) described here comes from a study of T cells in Graves' hyperthyroidism and ophthalmopathy (dated by TCRdb to between 2018 and 2021). Broadly, across the study: TCR V-J signatures able to tell the groups apart were searched for in a discovery cohort of 95 to 100 patients, of whom over 40 had Graves' ophthalmopathy and roughly 58 had stable Graves' hyperthyroidism. Prospective prediction of ophthalmopathy was tested in an independent validation cohort of 18 to 20 hyperthyroidism patients and 15 to 17 patients who later progressed to ophthalmopathy. The 90 to 100 discovery patients were randomly divided into training and test sets at a 7:3 ratio. Thyroid tissue and blood T-cell repertoires from about six Graves' hyperthyroidism patients were also compared in the study. Once sampling was done, hyperthyroidism patients were given methimazole at a starting dose of 30 mg daily, whereas ophthalmopathy patients were given high-dose intravenous methylprednisolone. According to the paper, TCR Vbeta CDR3 sequencing was carried out on some 140 peripheral blood samples, which came from approximately 43 ophthalmopathy, around 74 hyperthyroidism and some 17 progressor patients. The full study reports these points: Sample size was not statistically predetermined, and blinding of investigators to group allocation was not performed. During validation, the model predicted progression to ophthalmopathy a median of roughly 7.1 months ahead of onset, with around 70% sensitivity and 72% to 85% specificity. In cross-validation, a model built on a 13 V-J signature told ophthalmopathy apart from stable hyperthyroidism with approximately 90% sensitivity and about 81% specificity, and in testing the same model reached 80%/75%. Most expanded thyroid clonotypes (frequency above 0.001) were also found in blood, which suggests that blood repertoires may mirror thyroid immune responses.

Exclusion was applied to patients with uncontrolled infections, other autoimmune diseases, pregnancy or lactation. Diagnoses were based on clinical symptoms, serum thyroxine and TRAb, thyroid ultrasound and orbital computed tomography. Trizol reagent was used to extract total RNA, and RNA quality was then checked on an Agilent 2100 Bioanalyzer. Amplification of TCR beta CDR3 regions was carried out from RNA transcripts. A first-round RT-PCR of the TCR CDR3 used the HTBI primer set with the Qiagen OneStep RT-PCR kit. The libraries were constructed in a second round of multiplex PCR and then size-selected and purified. Sequencing of the libraries was done on an Illumina HiSeq2000 using paired-end 100 bp reads. The study's own analysis went as follows. Raw data were processed with SOAPnuke, discarding reads with adapters, uncalled bases, mean Phred below 15, or no exact constant-primer or identifier match. COPE v1.2.5 was used to merge the high-quality paired reads, and each unique nucleotide sequence was defined as a clonotype. MiTCR v1.1 was used to align the clonotypes against IMGT TRBV, TRBD and TRBJ reference segments. Only V-J combinations with frequency above 0.0001, covering approximately 99% of repertoires, were analysed. The TCS score was defined as the ratio of F50 (clonal expansion) to E x V (chaos), calculated using BLOSUM62-based TCRdist between CDR3 peptides within each V-J. Welch's t-statistics and random forest reduced roughly 540 V-J features to about 13, which were used in a naive Bayes classifier (R e1071). The similarity between thyroid and blood repertoires was quantified using the Morisita-Horn index. TCRdb trimmed the raw reads at Q25, called clones with MiXCR and kept productive beta chains. Every CDR3 protein is listed once, alongside the most common genes and DNA of its rows. These V and J calls originate from TCRdb's pipeline instead of the authors' own analysis. For this sample there are roughly 570,000 distinct CDR3 sequences; about 43% appear just once. Of the sample, over 15% falls within the top ten clones.

From cysteine to phenylalanine, the CDR3 is 15 amino acids long. The entry retains the CDR3 DNA only, 45 bases that are in frame from base 1. V sheds 1 base and J sheds 7 bases, leaving 13 bases between their ends. As encoded in the germline V gene, CDR1 is SNHLY while CDR2 is FYNNEI. This clonotype was seen many times. Its antigen is still unknown. Base qualities are missing; no much larger clone stands one base away. The rearranged chain carries TRBV2 and TRBJ2-2; a tentative D match to TRBD2 spans 6 bases. The sample comprised peripheral blood or thyroid tissue (not recorded which). This TCR was recovered from an adult woman with Graves' disease, either hyperthyroidism or ophthalmopathy (not recorded which). The CDR3 region has the sequence CASSEVEGRNGELFF. Here is the DNA: TGTGCCAGCAGTGAAGTCGAGGGGAGGAACGGGGAGCTGTTTTTT.